The sequence of this T cell receptor (beta chain) was determined in a study of T cells in Graves' hyperthyroidism and ophthalmopathy. V lost 2 bases, J lost 2 bases, and 5 bases stayed unmatched. The germline V gene encodes CDR1 LNHNV and CDR2 YYDKDF (reference sequence). This CDR3 has 16 residues. Amplified regions were TCR beta CDR3 sequences from RNA transcripts. Primed by the HTBI set, a first-round RT-PCR was run on the TCR CDR3. TCRdb redid the calling of the multiplex PCR reads with MiXCR, one entry per CDR3 protein. The profile shows roughly 800,000 distinct CDR3 sequences, 38% of them singletons.

The origin of this receptor is a man aged 18 to 30 with Graves' hyperthyroidism. The V and J genes are TRBV15 and TRBJ2-2, with TRBD1 identical over 7 bases. The sequencing sample was made of blood. The CDR3 nucleotides read TGTGCCACCAGCAGAAACAGGGGTGAAAACACCGGGGAGCTGTTTTTT. This codes for CATSRNRGENTGELFF.